A selection of T cell receptor beta chains follows, all from one sample in a study of human T cells and chemical hapten exposure. TCRdb ran MiXCR on the RACE reads and lists one entry per CDR3 protein. The table shows over 75,000 distinct CDR3 sequences, with approximately 10% occurring only once. The sequencing used whole blood, collected in connection with sensitization to the hapten diphenylcyclopropenone (DPC). These receptors came from a young woman with alopecia areata. Some clones in this sample may be carry-over from other donors' samples. Both conserved end residues are part of each CDR3. D genes are given only for firm matches. A row's size may be missing; if present it is once, few, many or a size class.

CDR3aa: CSARTMTGSYEQYF
CDR3nt: TGCAGTGCTAGAACGATGACAGGCTCCTACGAGCAGTACTTC
v_gene: TRBV20-1
j_gene: TRBJ2-7
d_gene: NA
abundance: many

CDR3aa: CSARRTGGNYGYTF
CDR3nt: TGCAGTGCTAGACGGACAGGGGGGAACTATGGCTACACCTTC
v_gene: TRBV20-1
j_gene: TRBJ1-2
d_gene: TRBD1
abundance: many

CDR3aa: CASSGETGSLYGYTF
CDR3nt: TGCGCCAGCAGCGGGGAAACCGGGAGCCTCTATGGCTACACCTTC
v_gene: TRBV5-1
j_gene: TRBJ1-2
d_gene: NA
abundance: few

CDR3aa: CASSLGTQLLWDTQYF
CDR3nt: TGTGCCAGCAGCCTGGGGACTCAGCTTTTGTGGGATACGCAGTATTTT
v_gene: TRBV7-6
j_gene: TRBJ2-3
d_gene: NA
abundance: many

CDR3aa: CASSPAGGLNQPQHF
CDR3nt: TGTGCCAGCTCACCGGCAGGGGGTCTCAATCAGCCCCAGCATTTT
v_gene: TRBV18
j_gene: TRBJ1-5
d_gene: TRBD1
abundance: few

CDR3aa: CASSVGWYAFF
CDR3nt: TGTGCCAGCAGTGTGGGGTGGTACGCTTTCTTT
v_gene: TRBV25-1
j_gene: TRBJ1-1
d_gene: NA
abundance: NA

CDR3aa: CSAGDRVGAETQYF
CDR3nt: TGCAGCGCTGGGGACAGGGTAGGAGCAGAGACCCAGTACTTC
v_gene: TRBV29-1
j_gene: TRBJ2-5
d_gene: TRBD1
abundance: NA

CDR3aa: CASSLGYGTANTEAFF
CDR3nt: TGTGCCAGCAGCTTAGGTTACGGGACCGCGAACACTGAAGCTTTCTTT
v_gene: TRBV7-2
j_gene: TRBJ1-1
d_gene: NA
abundance: many

CDR3aa: CASSYVRDSRTDTQYF
CDR3nt: TGTGCCAGCAGTTACGTGCGGGATAGTCGCACAGATACGCAGTATTTT
v_gene: TRBV6-2/TRBV6-3
j_gene: TRBJ2-3
d_gene: NA
abundance: many

CDR3aa: CASSDQGYSGELFF
CDR3nt: TGTGCCAGTAGTGACCAGGGTTACTCCGGGGAGCTGTTTTTT
v_gene: TRBV19
j_gene: TRBJ2-2
d_gene: NA
abundance: few

CDR3aa: CASTLLGPETSGANVLSF
CDR3nt: TGTGCCAGCACCTTACTGGGACCCGAGACCTCTGGGGCCAACGTCCTGTCTTTC
v_gene: TRBV6-6
j_gene: TRBJ2-6
d_gene: NA
abundance: NA

CDR3aa: CASSLRGTSQETQYF
CDR3nt: TGTGCCAGCAGCTTGAGGGGAACGAGCCAAGAGACCCAGTACTTC
v_gene: TRBV11-2
j_gene: TRBJ2-5
d_gene: NA
abundance: many

CDR3aa: CASSQELAGGGIDNEQFF
CDR3nt: TGCGCCAGCAGCCAAGAACTAGCGGGAGGGGGGATCGACAATGAGCAGTTCTTC
v_gene: TRBV4-3
j_gene: TRBJ2-1
d_gene: TRBD2
abundance: few

CDR3aa: CSVGALREQYF
CDR3nt: TGCAGCGTTGGCGCCCTGAGGGAGCAGTACTTC
v_gene: TRBV29-1
j_gene: TRBJ2-7
d_gene: NA
abundance: many

CDR3aa: CASSLAANTGELFF
CDR3nt: TGTGCCAGCAGCCTAGCGGCGAACACCGGGGAGCTGTTTTTT
v_gene: TRBV28
j_gene: TRBJ2-2
d_gene: TRBD2
abundance: many

CDR3aa: CASSINYNEQFF
CDR3nt: TGTGCCAGTAGTATTAACTACAATGAGCAGTTCTTC
v_gene: TRBV19
j_gene: TRBJ2-1
d_gene: NA
abundance: few

CDR3aa: CASSEGGGETQYF
CDR3nt: TGTGCCAGCAGTGAAGGAGGGGGGGAGACCCAGTACTTC
v_gene: TRBV2
j_gene: TRBJ2-5
d_gene: NA
abundance: few

CDR3aa: CASSLPMSDTQYF
CDR3nt: TGTGCCAGCAGCTTGCCGATGTCAGATACGCAGTATTTT
v_gene: TRBV5-4
j_gene: TRBJ2-3
d_gene: NA
abundance: few

CDR3aa: CASTRTRDEQYF
CDR3nt: TGTGCCAGCACCAGGACTAGGGACGAGCAGTACTTC
v_gene: TRBV28
j_gene: TRBJ2-7
d_gene: TRBD2
abundance: NA

CDR3aa: CSARGGGLNTEAFF
CDR3nt: TGCAGTGCTAGAGGAGGCGGCTTGAACACTGAAGCTTTCTTT
v_gene: TRBV20-1
j_gene: TRBJ1-1
d_gene: NA
abundance: many

CDR3aa: CASSLAGGSGELFF
CDR3nt: TGTGCCAGCAGCTTAGCCGGAGGGTCCGGGGAGCTGTTTTTT
v_gene: TRBV7-9
j_gene: TRBJ2-2
d_gene: NA
abundance: many

CDR3aa: CASSFTGQGMANIQYF
CDR3nt: TGTGCCAGCAGCTTCACGGGACAGGGTATGGCGAACATTCAGTACTTC
v_gene: TRBV11-2
j_gene: TRBJ2-4
d_gene: TRBD1
abundance: NA

CDR3aa: CASSFWWGYTF
CDR3nt: TGTGCCAGCAGTTTTTGGTGGGGCTACACCTTC
v_gene: TRBV28
j_gene: TRBJ1-2
d_gene: NA
abundance: many

CDR3aa: CASRPGTGQETQYF
CDR3nt: TGTGCCAGCAGGCCCGGGACAGGCCAAGAGACCCAGTACTTC
v_gene: TRBV2
j_gene: TRBJ2-5
d_gene: TRBD1
abundance: few

CDR3aa: CASSEALGANYGYTF
CDR3nt: TGTGCCAGCAGTGAAGCGCTGGGGGCTAACTATGGCTACACCTTC
v_gene: TRBV6-1
j_gene: TRBJ1-2
d_gene: NA
abundance: many

CDR3aa: CASSLDVFNYGYTF
CDR3nt: TGCGCCAGCAGCTTGGACGTGTTTAACTATGGCTACACCTTC
v_gene: TRBV5-1
j_gene: TRBJ1-2
d_gene: NA
abundance: many

CDR3aa: CASSFRQDTEAFF
CDR3nt: TGTGCCAGCAGCTTCCGACAGGACACTGAAGCTTTCTTT
v_gene: TRBV3-1
j_gene: TRBJ1-1
d_gene: NA
abundance: once

CDR3aa: CASSEIWTGASTDTQYF
CDR3nt: TGTGCCAGCAGTGAAATTTGGACAGGGGCCAGCACAGATACGCAGTATTTT
v_gene: TRBV6-1
j_gene: TRBJ2-3
d_gene: TRBD1
abundance: many

CDR3aa: CASRKLAGEYGELFF
CDR3nt: TGCGCCAGCAGAAAGCTAGCGGGGGAATACGGGGAGCTGTTTTTT
v_gene: TRBV5-1
j_gene: TRBJ2-2
d_gene: TRBD2
abundance: many

CDR3aa: CASSQIKYEQYF
CDR3nt: TGTGCCAGCAGCCAGATTAAATACGAGCAGTACTTC
v_gene: TRBV28
j_gene: TRBJ2-7
d_gene: NA
abundance: NA

CDR3aa: CASSVQASGRYEQYF
CDR3nt: TGTGCCAGCAGCGTACAAGCTAGCGGGAGGTACGAGCAGTACTTC
v_gene: TRBV9
j_gene: TRBJ2-7
d_gene: TRBD2
abundance: many

CDR3aa: CASSLTGPEAFF
CDR3nt: TGTGCCAGCAGTTTGACAGGGCCTGAAGCTTTCTTT
v_gene: TRBV6-5
j_gene: TRBJ1-1
d_gene: TRBD1
abundance: many

CDR3aa: CASSQRPNEQFF
CDR3nt: TGTGCCAGCAGTCAAAGGCCGAATGAGCAGTTCTTC
v_gene: TRBV28
j_gene: TRBJ2-1
d_gene: NA
abundance: many

CDR3aa: CASRRLADVDNEQFF
CDR3nt: TGTGCCAGCAGACGACTAGCGGATGTTGACAATGAGCAGTTCTTC
v_gene: TRBV12-3/TRBV12-4
j_gene: TRBJ2-1
d_gene: TRBD2
abundance: few

CDR3aa: CASSPLPYEQYF
CDR3nt: TGTGCCAGCAGCCCCCTACCCTACGAGCAGTACTTC
v_gene: TRBV7-2
j_gene: TRBJ2-7
d_gene: NA
abundance: once

CDR3aa: CSAIGWGDTQYF
CDR3nt: TGCAGTGCTATCGGCTGGGGGGATACGCAGTATTTT
v_gene: TRBV20-1
j_gene: TRBJ2-3
d_gene: NA
abundance: many

CDR3aa: CASSFQGSAFF
CDR3nt: TGTGCCAGCAGTTTTCAGGGGAGCGCTTTCTTT
v_gene: TRBV28
j_gene: TRBJ1-1
d_gene: NA
abundance: NA

CDR3aa: CASSLPPGQGAIF
CDR3nt: TGTGCCAGCAGTCTACCCCCGGGACAGGGGGCAATCTTC
v_gene: TRBV2
j_gene: TRBJ2-4
d_gene: TRBD1
abundance: NA

CDR3aa: CSATDGRWTEAFF
CDR3nt: TGCAGTGCTACAGACGGGAGGTGGACTGAAGCTTTCTTT
v_gene: TRBV20-1
j_gene: TRBJ1-1
d_gene: NA
abundance: few

CDR3aa: CASSWLGELYNEQFF
CDR3nt: TGCGCCAGCAGCTGGCTGGGGGAGCTCTACAATGAGCAGTTCTTC
v_gene: TRBV5-1
j_gene: TRBJ2-1
d_gene: NA
abundance: many

CDR3aa: CSAWTEEETQYF
CDR3nt: TGCAGTGCTTGGACTGAAGAGGAGACCCAGTACTTC
v_gene: TRBV20-1
j_gene: TRBJ2-5
d_gene: NA
abundance: many

CDR3aa: CASSPLGAGGNTEAFF
CDR3nt: TGTGCCAGCAGCCCCCTGGGGGCAGGGGGAAACACTGAAGCTTTCTTT
v_gene: TRBV7-2
j_gene: TRBJ1-1
d_gene: TRBD1
abundance: NA

CDR3aa: CSVVRTQETQYF
CDR3nt: TGCAGCGTTGTTAGGACCCAAGAGACCCAGTACTTC
v_gene: TRBV29-1
j_gene: TRBJ2-5
d_gene: NA
abundance: NA

CDR3aa: CASSPGAGGSILNDQSSYNEQFF
CDR3nt: TGTGCCAGCAGCCCAGGGGCGGGAGGGTCGATATTAAACGATCAAAGCTCCTACAATGAGCAGTTCTTC
v_gene: TRBV12-3/TRBV12-4
j_gene: TRBJ2-1
d_gene: TRBD2
abundance: NA

CDR3aa: CASSEGGGPYNEQFF
CDR3nt: TGTGCCAGCAGTGAAGGAGGGGGTCCCTACAATGAGCAGTTCTTC
v_gene: TRBV2
j_gene: TRBJ2-1
d_gene: NA
abundance: few

CDR3aa: CASSFGDGIGNQPQHF
CDR3nt: TGCGCCAGCAGCTTCGGGGATGGAATTGGCAATCAGCCCCAGCATTTT
v_gene: TRBV5-1
j_gene: TRBJ1-5
d_gene: NA
abundance: few

CDR3aa: CASIRGEGDSPLHF
CDR3nt: TGTGCCAGCATTCGGGGCGAGGGGGATTCACCCCTCCACTTT
v_gene: TRBV2
j_gene: TRBJ1-6
d_gene: NA
abundance: many

CDR3aa: CASSSERVAGSTDTQYF
CDR3nt: TGTGCCAGCAGTTCAGAGAGGGTAGCGGGGAGCACAGATACGCAGTATTTT
v_gene: TRBV6-5
j_gene: TRBJ2-3
d_gene: TRBD2
abundance: few

CDR3aa: CASSPLGTAYEGQYF
CDR3nt: TGCGCCAGCAGCCCTTTGGGGACGGCGTACGAGGGGCAGTACTTC
v_gene: TRBV4-1
j_gene: TRBJ2-7
d_gene: NA
abundance: few

CDR3aa: CASSPRSGRSGNTEAFF
CDR3nt: TGTGCCAGCAGCCCACGTTCAGGGCGCAGCGGGAACACTGAAGCTTTCTTT
v_gene: TRBV5-4
j_gene: TRBJ1-1
d_gene: NA
abundance: many

CDR3aa: CSVSGRLGEQYF
CDR3nt: TGCAGCGTTTCGGGCAGACTAGGGGAGCAGTACTTC
v_gene: TRBV29-1
j_gene: TRBJ2-7
d_gene: NA
abundance: many

CDR3aa: CARTGTSGGLYNEQFF
CDR3nt: TGTGCCAGAACCGGGACTAGCGGGGGACTTTACAATGAGCAGTTCTTC
v_gene: TRBV30
j_gene: TRBJ2-1
d_gene: TRBD2
abundance: few

CDR3aa: CASSSGGPNTEAFF
CDR3nt: TGTGCCAGCAGCTCGGGGGGTCCGAACACTGAAGCTTTCTTT
v_gene: TRBV7-9
j_gene: TRBJ1-1
d_gene: NA
abundance: few

CDR3aa: CATSDPGLAGTDTQYF
CDR3nt: TGTGCCACCAGTGATCCGGGACTAGCGGGCACAGATACGCAGTATTTT
v_gene: TRBV24-1
j_gene: TRBJ2-3
d_gene: TRBD2
abundance: many

CDR3aa: CASSLMAGMDGYTF
CDR3nt: TGTGCCAGCAGCTTAATGGCGGGAATGGATGGCTACACCTTC
v_gene: TRBV7-9
j_gene: TRBJ1-2
d_gene: NA
abundance: NA

CDR3aa: CSARISGGSTEAFF
CDR3nt: TGCAGTGCTAGAATATCAGGGGGTTCCACTGAAGCTTTCTTT
v_gene: TRBV20-1
j_gene: TRBJ1-1
d_gene: TRBD1
abundance: few

CDR3aa: CASSALAGDTQYF
CDR3nt: TGTGCCAGCAGCGCACTAGCGGGAGATACGCAGTATTTT
v_gene: TRBV7-2
j_gene: TRBJ2-3
d_gene: TRBD2
abundance: NA

CDR3aa: CASSEGFPSTDTQYF
CDR3nt: TGTGCCAGCAGTGAGGGTTTTCCGAGCACAGATACGCAGTATTTT
v_gene: TRBV2
j_gene: TRBJ2-3
d_gene: NA
abundance: many

CDR3aa: CASSPTLAGGRETQYF
CDR3nt: TGCGCCAGCAGCCCCACCCTAGCGGGGGGGCGAGAGACCCAGTACTTC
v_gene: TRBV5-1
j_gene: TRBJ2-5
d_gene: TRBD2
abundance: many

CDR3aa: CASRIRDRVSGELFF
CDR3nt: TGTGCCAGCAGGATCCGGGACAGGGTATCCGGGGAGCTGTTTTTT
v_gene: TRBV2
j_gene: TRBJ2-2
d_gene: TRBD1
abundance: many